The 25 T cell receptor beta chains in this list originate from one sample, sequenced in a study of T-cell reconstitution after alpha-beta-depleted transplantation in children. The authors prepared the TCRbeta library with unique molecular identifiers. TCRdb independently ran MiXCR on the PCR reads; one entry per CDR3 protein. The profile shows about 830,000 distinct CDR3 sequences, roughly 15% of them singletons. The material sequenced was PBMCs, mostly from graft donor cells, taken 360 days after TCRalphabeta/CD19-depleted stem cell transplant. The receptors here all came from a male patient between 5 and 17 years old who had a stem cell transplant for acute lymphoblastic leukemia, so the T cells may come from the graft donor.

The gene calls are TRBV20-1 and TRBJ1-2; D not resolved. Trimming stripped 5 bases from V and 13 bases from J, with 11 bases between. The germline CDR1 and CDR2 sequences are DFQATT and SNEGSKA (reference sequence). This CDR3 spans 9 amino acids. Written as DNA, the CDR3 is TGCAGTGCTCCCCGGGTCGGCACCTTC. Translating gives CSAPRVGTF.

This clonotype was detected many times. This sequence joins TRBV5-6 and TRBJ1-1, with no clear D. This CDR3 spans 14 amino acids. The V gene's germline CDR1 is SGHDT and CDR2 YYEEEE. Trimming took off 1 base at V and 3 bases at J, with 10 bases between the two ends. The CDR3 DNA reads TGTGCCAGCAGCTTGCCCGACGACGACACTGAAGCTTTCTTT. Translation: CASSLPDDDTEAFF.

The chain has TRBV6-5 and TRBJ2-3, with no clear D. Trimming took off 1 base at V and 1 base at J, with 18 bases between the two ends. From germline, CDR1 is MNHEY and CDR2 SVGAGI. There are 18 residues in the CDR3. The CDR3 loop reads CASSYYSHSESGTDTQYF. The DNA for the CDR3 is TGTGCCAGCAGTTACTATAGTCACTCGGAAAGCGGCACAGATACGCAGTATTTT.

This clonotype appeared a few times. The rearrangement joins TRBV7-9 to TRBJ1-2, with TRBD1 matching over 7 bases. The CDR3 sequence is 15 residues long. The V gene's germline CDR1 is SEHNR and CDR2 FQNEAQ (reference sequence). The ends lost 5 bases at V and 1 base at J; junction bases unmatched: 7. CDR3 sequence (DNA): TGTGCCAGCAGCCCCGGACAGGCCCGTAACTATGGCTACACCTTC. Protein: CASSPGQARNYGYTF.

The gene calls are TRBV12-3 or TRBV12-4 and TRBJ2-4, with no clear D. The CDR3 is 16 amino acids. The germline V and J ends were trimmed by 8 bases and 0 bases, with 17 bases remaining between them. CDR3 residues: CASASSPGLAKNIQYF. CDR3 sequence (DNA): TGTGCCAGCGCAAGTAGCCCCGGGCTAGCCAAAAACATTCAGTACTTC.

The sample holds a few counts of this clonotype. The rearrangement joins TRBV7-6 to TRBJ1-3; the D gene is possibly TRBD1 (6 bases). There are 16 residues in the CDR3. The germline V gene has CDR1 SGHVS and CDR2 FNYEAQ. The V end was cut by 3 bases, the J end by 4 bases, with 16 bases between. The CDR3: CASSLKGGSGGNTIYF. CDR3 bases: TGTGCCAGCAGCTTGAAGGGGGGTTCAGGCGGAAACACCATATATTTT. The full variable domain, in which reference TRBV7-6 and TRBJ1-3 provide the parts outside the CDR3, is GAGVSQSPRYKVTKRGQDVALRCDPISGHVSLYWYRQALGQGPEFLTYFNYEAQQDKSGLPNDRFSAERPEGSISTLTIQRTEQRDSAMYRCASSLKGGSGGNTIYFGEGSWLTVV.

The genes are TRBV7-9 and TRBJ1-1, with D possibly being TRBD1 (5 bases). The V end was cut by 5 bases, the J end by 4 bases, with 17 bases between. Germline CDR1 reads SEHNR; CDR2 reads FQNEAQ (reference sequence). The CDR3 covers 15 residues. The CDR3 region is CASSPRGPHATEAFF. The CDR3 nucleotides are TGTGCCAGCAGCCCTAGGGGCCCCCATGCCACTGAAGCTTTCTTT.

This clonotype was recorded at least ten times. The chain links TRBV6-1 to TRBJ1-2; 9 bases align to TRBD1. CDR3 length equals 14 residues. Germline V gene sequence: CDR1 MNHNS, CDR2 SASEGT. V was clipped by 8 bases and J by 4 bases; unmatched bases: 8. CDR3 sequence (DNA): TGTGCCAGCGCCAGGGACAGGGAAGCCTATGGCTACACCTTC. It is translated as CASARDREAYGYTF.

This chain connects TRBV5-6 to TRBJ1-1; D not certain. Germline V gives CDR1 SGHDT, CDR2 YYEEEE. Trimming took 1 base from V and 5 from J, leaving 9 bases between them. The CDR3 spans 13 residues. The CDR3 reads CASSLIEATEAFF. In DNA form, the CDR3 reads TGTGCCAGCAGCTTGATTGAGGCAACTGAAGCTTTCTTT.

This clonotype was seen more than once but under ten times. This sequence joins TRBV6-5 and TRBJ1-4, with D uncertain. This CDR3 region has 12 residues. In germline, CDR1 is MNHEY, CDR2 SVGAGI. V dropped 3 bases and J dropped 3 bases, with 2 bases sitting between them. The CDR3 DNA reads as TGTGCCAGCAGTTATGCTAATGAAAAACTGTTTTTT. It yields the protein CASSYANEKLFF.

This clonotype was recorded many times. The CDR3 here is CSWDFQETQYF. CDR3 DNA sequence: TGCAGCTGGGACTTCCAAGAGACCCAGTACTTC. The gene calls are TRBV29-1 and TRBJ2-5; perhaps TRBD2 as D (6 bases). Germline V gene data show CDR1 as SQVTM and CDR2 as ANQGSEA. Trimming stripped 8 bases from V and 1 base from J, with 8 bases between. The CDR3 is made up of 11 amino acids.

The genes are TRBV18 and TRBJ2-3; TRBD1 might be the D (5 bases). Germline V gene lookup returns CDR1 KGHSH and CDR2 LQKENI. This CDR3 comprises 15 residues. V was cut by 2 bases and J by 0 bases, with 9 bases left in between. The CDR3 nucleotides are TGTGCCAGCTCACCAAGACAGACTAGCACAGATACGCAGTATTTT. It translates to CASSPRQTSTDTQYF.

This CDR3 reads CASSLASGTGAHEQYF. As DNA, the CDR3 is TGTGCCAGCAGCTTAGCCTCCGGGACAGGGGCCCACGAGCAGTACTTC. V and J are TRBV7-3 and TRBJ2-7; 10 bases agree with TRBD1. V was clipped by 2 bases and J by 5 bases; unmatched bases: 9. The germline V gene has CDR1 SGHTA and CDR2 FQGTGA. This CDR3 has 16 amino acids.

This clonotype appeared a few times. In DNA form, the CDR3 reads TGCGCCAGTTGCCCGGGGACAGATAGCAATCAGCCCCAGCATTTT. It specifies CASCPGTDSNQPQHF. The genes are TRBV5-1 and TRBJ1-5, with 7 positions matching TRBD1. CDR3 length: 15 residues. Germline CDR1 is SGHRS and CDR2 is YFSETQ. With V trimmed by 8 bases and J by 0 bases, 8 bases remained unmatched.

This clonotype has a handful of counts. CDR3 sequence: CASSTVPDNEKLFF. CDR3 bases: TGTGCCAGCAGCACAGTGCCGGATAATGAAAAACTGTTTTTT. This chain links TRBV27 with TRBJ1-4; D is unresolved. Germline lookup yields CDR1 MNHEY and CDR2 SMNVEV (reference sequence). The germline V and J ends were trimmed by 6 bases and 4 bases, with 12 bases remaining between them. The CDR3 covers 14 residues.

The V gene is TRBV10-3, the J gene TRBJ2-1, with 14 positions matching TRBD2. The CDR3 contains 14 residues. CDR1 and CDR2 from the germline V gene are ENHRY and SYGVKD. With V trimmed by 6 bases and J by 10 bases, 5 bases remained unmatched. CDR3 nucleotide sequence: TGTGCCATCAGACCGGGACTAGCGGGAGACGAGCAGTTCTTC. As protein: CAIRPGLAGDEQFF.

At least ten counts were recorded for this clonotype. V usage is TRBV6-4 and J usage is TRBJ2-1, with a possible D match to TRBD2 (5 bases). Trimming removed 2 bases at V and 6 bases at J, with 11 bases between. The length of the CDR3 is 14 residues. CDR1 MRHNA and CDR2 SNTAGT come from the germline V gene. The CDR3 reads CASSDGTRCNEQFF. The CDR3 bases are TGTGCCAGCAGTGACGGTACTAGGTGCAATGAGCAGTTCTTC.

This clonotype occurred a few times. CDR3 residues: CASTGSYNSPLHF. CDR3 bases: TGTGCCAGCACGGGCTCCTATAATTCACCCCTCCACTTT. The chain links TRBV6-1 to TRBJ1-6; D unclear. The CDR3 consists of 13 residues. With 7 bases removed from V and 0 bases from J, the gap between germline ends came to 4 bases. Germline V gives CDR1 MNHNS, CDR2 SASEGT.

The J gene is TRBJ2-2, the V gene TRBV27; D is uncertain. V lost 6 bases, J lost 4 bases, and 24 bases lay in between. Germline loops: CDR1 MNHEY, CDR2 SMNVEV (reference sequence). This CDR3 is 18 amino acids long. The CDR3 DNA sequence: TGTGCCAGCAGCGCTATGATGGGGTTCTTGGCAGGCACCGGGGAGCTGTTTTTT. Translated, it gives CASSAMMGFLAGTGELFF.

The chain has TRBV20-1 and TRBJ2-7, with TRBD2 matching over 7 bases. CDR3 length equals 15 residues. CDR1 is DFQATT and CDR2 is SNEGSKA in the germline V gene (reference sequence). V was clipped by 0 bases and J by 2 bases; unmatched bases: 7. The CDR3 DNA reads TGCAGTGCTAGAGAGAAAGGGGAGGGAGCCTACGAGCAGTACTTC. Its protein product is CSAREKGEGAYEQYF.

Written as DNA, the CDR3 is TGTGCCAGCAGCAAGACAACATCGAGCTACAATGAGCAGTTCTTC. Translated, it gives CASSKTTSSYNEQFF. The chain recombines TRBV7-6 with TRBJ2-1; D remains unclear. Trimming took 5 bases from V and 3 from J, leaving 14 bases between them. Germline V gene lookup returns CDR1 SGHVS and CDR2 FNYEAQ. The CDR3 is 15 amino acids.

In its sample, this clonotype was seen a few times. This chain uses TRBV6-5 with TRBJ2-7; D gene uncertain. This CDR3 region has 14 residues. Trimming pared 2 bases from V and 2 bases from J, leaving 10 bases between. CDR1 and CDR2 (germline): MNHEY, SVGAGI. The CDR3 is CASSYTPKAYEQYF. CDR3 coding DNA: TGTGCCAGCAGTTACACACCGAAGGCCTACGAGCAGTACTTC.

This clonotype was detected a few times. CDR3 sequence: CASSLEMARNQPQHF. For the CDR3, the DNA is TGTGCCAGCAGTTTAGAAATGGCTCGCAATCAGCCCCAGCATTTT. The chain employs TRBV12-3 or TRBV12-4 and TRBJ1-5; D gene unclear. The V and J ends lost 1 base and 2 bases respectively, with 9 bases between them. The CDR3 runs 15 residues.

This clonotype was counted only a few times. The rearrangement links TRBV9 to TRBJ2-1, with TRBD2 matching 7 bases. The CDR3 has 14 amino acids. CDR1 is SGDLS and CDR2 is YYNGEE in the germline V gene. V was pared by 0 bases and J by 8 bases, with 5 bases of the junction left unmatched. CDR3 in DNA: TGTGCCAGCAGCGTAGCGGGAGGCACCCATGAGCAGTTCTTC. Translation gives CASSVAGGTHEQFF.

The chain links TRBV12-3 or TRBV12-4 to TRBJ2-1; D is possibly TRBD2 (6 bases). V gave up 3 bases and J gave up 1 base, with 10 bases separating them. The CDR3 runs 15 residues. Here the CDR3 reads CASSFRGNSYNEQFF. As DNA, the CDR3 is TGTGCCAGCAGTTTCCGCGGGAATTCCTACAATGAGCAGTTCTTC.